The T cell receptor beta chain described here comes from a study of lymphopenia after photon versus proton radiotherapy. Of note for this clone: The antigen remains unidentified.

This table comes from immunoSEQ multiplex PCR, and its TCRdb copy is limited to in-frame clones, with some not included. The data contain approximately 150,000 clones, approximately 86% of them singletons. Whole-study results and caveats: Photon-treated patients lost naive T cells and TCR diversity; proton-treated stayed stable.

Germline lookup yields CDR1 SGHNT and CDR2 YYREEE (reference sequence). CDR3 length: 16 residues. Trimming cost V 2 bases and J 1 base, with 13 bases left between them. Sample: peripheral blood, taken from a patient treated with photon-based radiotherapy. The chain has TRBV5-4 and TRBJ1-5; tentatively, D is TRBD1 (6 bases). This clonotype was sampled from a man in his forties or fifties with gastric cancer. The CDR3 DNA is TGTGCCAGCAGCTTTACAGGGAGGGGAAGCAATCAGCCCCAGCATTTT. Translation gives CASSFTGRGSNQPQHF.